What follows are 25 T cell receptor beta chains derived from one specimen sequenced in a study of blood T cells in healthy people across ages (dated by TCRdb to 2013 to 2016). Library creation used 5' RACE. Sequencing instrument: Illumina HiSeq 2500. A second PCR of about 6 to 11 cycles was run with a J-beta primer mix and a sample-barcoded 5' primer. Clones were called with MiXCR by TCRdb after fastp trimmed the public reads at Q25, and only in-frame beta chains were retained. Rows matching on CDR3 protein sequence are summarized as one entry with the most common DNA and genes. The sample records roughly 800,000 distinct CDR3 sequences, approximately 35% of which are singletons. The ten largest clones take up about an eighth of the sample. The sample consisted of blood. The receptors were gathered from a young man in good health.

The J gene is TRBJ1-3, the V gene TRBV12-3 or TRBV12-4; TRBD1 matches 7 bases. The junction had 12 bases not matched to a gene; V was cut back by 7 bases and J by 0 bases. The CDR3 consists of 17 residues. In nucleotides, the CDR3 is TGTGCCAGCACCCAGGGGGGTTGGGGGGGCTCTGGAAACACCATATATTTT. Translation gives CASTQGGWGGSGNTIYF.

The J gene is TRBJ2-7, the V gene TRBV29-1, with 12 bases aligning to TRBD2. V shed 0 bases, J shed 7 bases, and the junction held 1 base outside the gene matches. CDR3 length: 13 amino acids. The V gene's germline CDR1 is SQVTM and CDR2 ANQGSEA. As DNA, the CDR3 is TGCAGCGTTGAAGAACTAGCGGGGGGTGAGCAGTACTTC. It yields the protein CSVEELAGGEQYF.

To note about this clonotype: Its ends do not fully match the called genes, so a read error is possible. The V call is TRBV4-1, the J call TRBJ1-5, with D perhaps matching TRBD1 (5 bases). This CDR3 is 17 amino acids long. CDR1 is MGHRA, CDR2 YSYEKL, per germline. The CDR3 coding sequence is TGCGCCAGCAGCCAAGGCCCGCGGGGGTCGGGCAAGCAGCCCCAGCATTTT. It codes for CASSQGPRGSGKQPQHF.

This rearrangement joins TRBV20-1 to TRBJ2-3, with 7 nucleotides matching TRBD1. V was clipped by 3 bases and J by 6 bases; unmatched bases: 6. The CDR3 spans 13 residues. Per the germline V gene, CDR1 is DFQATT and CDR2 is SNEGSKA (reference sequence). CDR3 coding DNA: TGCAGTGCTAGTCAGGGGGAAGGGGATACGCAGTATTTT. It translates to CSASQGEGDTQYF.

This clonotype was recorded at least ten times. The V gene is TRBV7-2, the J gene TRBJ2-3, with unresolved D. CDR3 length: 16 amino acids. Trimming left V 0 bases short and J 0 bases short, with 10 bases between. Germline CDR1 and CDR2: SGHTA and FQGNSA. CDR3 in DNA: TGTGCCAGCAGCTTAGCCCGCCCCGGTAGCACAGATACGCAGTATTTT. Encoded protein: CASSLARPGSTDTQYF.

Many counts were recorded for this clonotype. This chain joins TRBV4-2 and TRBJ2-1, with TRBD2 as a possible D gene (7 bases). Trimming took off 4 bases at V and 2 bases at J, with 15 bases between the two ends. The CDR3 spans 16 residues. Germline CDR1 LGHNA, CDR2 YNFKEQ. The CDR3 spells CASSLEGGGPYNEQFF. For the CDR3, the DNA is TGTGCCAGCAGCCTCGAGGGGGGGGGGCCCTACAATGAGCAGTTCTTC.

This clonotype was seen a handful of times. The chain links TRBV7-3 to TRBJ2-3, with 9 bases fitting TRBD2. This CDR3 spans 14 amino acids. With V trimmed by 5 bases and J by 4 bases, 4 bases remained unmatched. The V gene's germline CDR1 is SGHTA and CDR2 FQGTGA. CDR3 bases: TGTGCCAGCAGCCCAAGCGGGGGGCCAGATACGCAGTATTTT. It codes for CASSPSGGPDTQYF.

This clonotype was recorded a few times. This rearrangement joins TRBV29-1 to TRBJ2-5; a possible D gene is TRBD1 (6 bases). Per the germline V gene, CDR1 is SQVTM and CDR2 is ANQGSEA. The CDR3 loop spans 14 amino acids. Trimming removed 4 bases at V and 0 bases at J, with 12 bases between. The CDR3 bases are TGCAGCGTTGTTGTGGGACAATACCAAGAGACCCAGTACTTC. This gives the protein CSVVVGQYQETQYF.

This clonotype was seen many times. CDR3 in DNA: TGCAGCGTACAGGGGATAGAAGTTAGTACAGATACGCAGTATTTT. Its protein is CSVQGIEVSTDTQYF. The V and J genes are TRBV29-1 and TRBJ2-3; 7 positions agree with TRBD1. The CDR3 is 15 amino acids. The germline V gene encodes CDR1 SQVTM and CDR2 ANQGSEA. The V and J ends lost 6 bases and 3 bases, in that order; junction bases with no gene match: 12.

This clonotype was seen a few times. V is TRBV5-6 and J is TRBJ2-4; possible D gene TRBD2, 6 bases. CDR3 length equals 17 residues. The germline V gene encodes CDR1 SGHDT and CDR2 YYEEEE. V was pared by 3 bases and J by 0 bases, with 16 bases between. CDR3 in DNA: TGTGCCAGCAGCTGTCCCCACAGCGGGCTAGCCAAAAACATTCAGTACTTC. This codes for CASSCPHSGLAKNIQYF.

This clonotype was counted a few times. This sequence joins TRBV27 and TRBJ1-4; no clear D. This CDR3 comprises 13 residues. CDR1 is MNHEY, CDR2 SMNVEV, per germline (reference sequence). V was shortened by 1 base and J by 4 bases, with 4 bases between the two germline ends. The CDR3 sequence: CASSLLGNEKLFF. CDR3 coding DNA: TGTGCCAGCAGTTTATTGGGTAATGAAAAACTGTTTTTT. Variable domain in full (rest from reference TRBV27 and TRBJ1-4): EAQVTQNPRYLITVTGKKLTVTCSQNMNHEYMSWYRQDPGLGLRQIYYSMNVEVTDKGDVPEGYKVSRKEKRNFPLILESPSPNQTSLYFCASSLLGNEKLFFGSGTQLSVL.

The rearrangement uses TRBV4-1 and TRBJ2-7, with D uncertain. Germline CDR1 reads MGHRA; CDR2 reads YSYEKL. The length of the CDR3 is 13 residues. Trimming left V 9 bases short and J 7 bases short, with 19 bases between. This CDR3 reads CASQSGVGNEQYF. DNA for the CDR3: TGCGCCAGTCAAAGTGGGGTTGGGAATGAGCAGTACTTC.

The chain combines TRBV28 with TRBJ1-6; 8 bases line up with TRBD1. The CDR3 runs 14 residues. Germline CDR1 is MDHEN and CDR2 is SYDVKM. Unmatched junction bases numbered 3, after V lost 3 bases and J lost 8 bases. This chain's CDR3 is CASSFRGLDSPLHF. As DNA, the CDR3 is TGTGCCAGCAGTTTCAGGGGGCTGGATTCACCCCTCCACTTT.

The chain links TRBV20-1 to TRBJ1-5; TRBD1 is a possible D gene (6 bases). Germline CDR1 is DFQATT and CDR2 is SNEGSKA (reference sequence). This CDR3 has 15 residues. Deletions cut 0 bases from V and 5 bases from J, with 14 bases between. The CDR3 DNA is TGCAGTGCTAGAGATACGGAGGGGGTGGATCAGCCCCAGCATTTT. It specifies CSARDTEGVDQPQHF.

The V gene is TRBV9, the J gene TRBJ2-2; TRBD2 agrees at 7 bases. The CDR3 is 19 amino acids. Trimming removed 1 base from V and 3 bases from J; junction bases left unmatched: 15. Germline V gives CDR1 SGDLS, CDR2 YYNGEE. Here the CDR3 DNA reads TGTGCCAGCAGCGTATTTATGGACTTAGGGAGGGGCGACACCGGGGAGCTGTTTTTT. Protein sequence: CASSVFMDLGRGDTGELFF.

This clonotype was seen only once. A much larger clone lies one base from this, so it may be a read error. V usage is TRBV13 and J usage is TRBJ2-7; 13 nucleotides line up with TRBD2. The CDR3 is made up of 17 amino acids. The germline CDR1 and CDR2 sequences are PRHDT and FYEKMQ (reference sequence). After removal of 0 bases from V and 7 bases from J, the junction contained 9 bases not matched to a gene. CDR3 sequence (DNA): TGTGCCAGCAGCTTAGGCCTTGGGACTAGCGGGGAGAATGAGCAGTACTTC. Amino acid sequence: CASSLGLGTSGENEQYF.

V is TRBV27 and J is TRBJ2-3; D gene ambiguous. V lost 1 base, J lost 6 bases, and 2 bases lay in between. This CDR3 contains 11 residues. Germline values: CDR1 MNHEY, CDR2 SMNVEV (reference sequence). DNA for the CDR3: TGTGCCAGCAGTTTATGTGATACGCAGTATTTT. Protein product: CASSLCDTQYF.

The chain employs TRBV12-3 or TRBV12-4 and TRBJ2-1; 8 bases are a match to TRBD1. The CDR3 runs 13 residues. V dropped 7 bases and J dropped 7; count of bases not matched to a gene: 6. The CDR3 loop reads CASNIQGANEQFF. As DNA, the CDR3 is TGTGCCAGCAATATCCAGGGGGCGAATGAGCAGTTCTTC.

Only a few counts were recorded for this clonotype. The gene calls are TRBV6-2 or TRBV6-3 and TRBJ2-5; D remains unclear. Germline V gene data show CDR1 as MNHEY and CDR2 as SVGEGT. V lost 2 bases to trimming and J lost 1 base, with 14 bases between them. This CDR3 spans 16 amino acids. The CDR3 coding sequence is TGTGCCAGCAGTTACCGCGACGGGCGCATCCAAGAGACCCAGTACTTC. It specifies CASSYRDGRIQETQYF.

The sample holds one count of this clonotype. The chain has TRBV18 and TRBJ2-3; possible D gene TRBD2, 6 bases. Germline V gene data show CDR1 as KGHSH and CDR2 as LQKENI. CDR3 length: 15 residues. Trimming removed 3 bases at V and 1 base at J, with 11 bases between. CDR3 region: CASSPRDQRTDTQYF. DNA of the CDR3: TGTGCCAGCTCACCGCGGGACCAACGCACAGATACGCAGTATTTT. The whole variable domain, remainder taken from reference TRBV18 and TRBJ2-3, is NAGVMQNPRHLVRRRGQEARLRCSPMKGHSHVYWYRQLPEEGLKFMVYLQKENIIDESGMPKERFSAEFPKEGPSILRIQQVVRGDSAAYFCASSPRDQRTDTQYFGPGTRLTVL.

This clonotype showed up many times. The chain recombines TRBV29-1 with TRBJ2-1; TRBD2 is a possible D gene (7 bases). The CDR3 loop spans 15 amino acids. The V gene lost 6 bases and the J gene lost 0 bases, with 15 bases spanning the gap. Germline V CDR1 and CDR2: SQVTM, ANQGSEA. The CDR3: CSVRWGGHSYNEQFF. The CDR3 coding sequence is TGCAGCGTCAGGTGGGGGGGCCACTCCTACAATGAGCAGTTCTTC.

This clonotype was observed once. CDR3 nucleotide sequence: TGTGCCAGCAGTTATAGTTTCCTGGCAGAAAAAAACAAGCAGTACTTC. This sequence encodes CASSYSFLAEKNKQYF. V usage is TRBV6-5 and J usage is TRBJ2-7; D is ambiguous. The CDR3 consists of 16 residues. The germline V gene encodes CDR1 MNHEY and CDR2 SVGAGI. The V gene lost 3 bases and the J gene lost 8 bases, with 23 bases spanning the gap.

With regard to this clonotype: A much larger clonotype is one base distant, so this may be a read error. V gene TRBV27 combines with J gene TRBJ1-2; no clear D. Trimming took 5 bases from V and 5 from J, leaving 21 bases between them. The germline CDR1 and CDR2 sequences are MNHEY and SMNVEV (reference sequence). This CDR3 is 16 amino acids long. The CDR3 DNA sequence: TGTGCCAGCAGTCGACCATCCCCTAACTTGTGGTATGGCTACACCTTC. Translation: CASSRPSPNLWYGYTF.

This chain joins TRBV7-9 and TRBJ2-5, with D possibly being TRBD1 (6 bases). The length of the CDR3 is 15 residues. V was shortened by 0 bases and J by 1 base, with 9 bases between the two germline ends. Germline CDR1 SEHNR, CDR2 FQNEAQ (reference sequence). For the CDR3, the DNA is TGTGCCAGCAGCTTAGCCCAGGGGATCCAAGAGACCCAGTACTTC. Residues: CASSLAQGIQETQYF. Together with reference TRBV7-9 and TRBJ2-5, the CDR3 gives the full variable domain: DTGVSQNPRHKITKRGQNVTFRCDPISEHNRLYWYRQTLGQGPEFLTYFQNEAQLEKSRLLSDRFSAERPKGSFSTLEIQRTEQGDSAMYLCASSLAQGIQETQYFGPGTRLLVL.

This clonotype was seen more than once but under ten times. The rearrangement links TRBV6-2 or TRBV6-3 to TRBJ2-7; TRBD2 is a possible D gene (6 bases). The CDR3 length is 14 residues. The ends were cut back, 6 bases at V and 11 bases at J, with 23 bases in the middle. Germline CDR1 reads MNHEY; CDR2 reads SVGEGT. CDR3 sequence: CASRKTPSDEPEYF. The CDR3 region has the DNA TGTGCCAGCAGGAAAACCCCTAGCGATGAGCCTGAGTACTTC.